The 23 T cell receptor beta chains listed next were all sequenced from one sample in a study of radiation and T cells in renal cell carcinoma. Clones were read by immunoSEQ multiplex PCR, and TCRdb kept only the in-frame ones, dropping some. In the table there are around 140,000 clones, about 86% of which are singletons. As to time point: blood 4 weeks post-SBRT, at nephrectomy. Indicated treatment: 15 Gy SBRT to primary tumor, nephrectomy 4 weeks later. The source was blood, collected from a patient whose treatment included radiotherapy and nephrectomy. All receptors come from a woman aged 45-60 years with renal cell carcinoma.

This chain joins TRBV4-3 and TRBJ2-4; 10 nucleotides match TRBD2. The J segment lost 8 bases and the V segment lost 1 base, leaving 5 bases of the junction unmatched. The CDR3 length is 15 residues. Germline V gives CDR1 LGHNA, CDR2 YSLEER. CDR3 sequence: CASSQGTSGGDIQYF. CDR3 DNA sequence: TGCGCCAGCAGCCAAGGGACTAGCGGAGGGGACATTCAGTACTTC.

This clone was recorded a few times. CDR3 DNA: TGTGCCTGGAGTCTCGCCGTAGGTTCACCCCTCCACTTT. Its protein is CAWSLAVGSPLHF. The J gene is TRBJ1-6, the V gene TRBV30; no definite D call. CDR1 and CDR2 from the germline V gene are GTSNPN and SVGIG (reference sequence). V gave up 2 bases and J gave up 9 bases, with 11 bases separating them. The length of the CDR3 is 13 residues.

V usage is TRBV11-3 and J usage is TRBJ2-7; D is uncertain. This CDR3 has 13 residues. From germline, CDR1 is SGHNT and CDR2 YENEEA. The V gene lost 3 bases and the J gene lost 3 bases, with 9 bases spanning the gap. The CDR3 DNA follows: TGTGCCAGCAGCTTGAGGACGGGCTACGAGCAGTACTTC. It translates to CASSLRTGYEQYF.

CDR3 nucleotide sequence: TGTGCCAGCAGAGAACAAGCGGGGAACACCGGGGAGCTGTTTTTT. Translation gives CASREQAGNTGELFF. The chain couples TRBV28 to TRBJ2-2; D might be TRBD2 (6 bases). The length of the CDR3 is 15 residues. The germline gives CDR1 MDHEN, CDR2 SYDVKM. With 6 bases removed from V and 1 base from J, the gap between germline ends came to 12 bases. Complete variable domain (other parts from reference TRBV28 and TRBJ2-2): DVKVTQSSRYLVKRTGEKVFLECVQDMDHENMFWYRQDPGLGLRLIYFSYDVKMKEKGDIPEGYSVSREKKERFSLILESASTNQTSMYLCASREQAGNTGELFFGEGSRLTVL.

The rearrangement links TRBV19 to TRBJ1-2; the D is unclear. The CDR3 length is 15 residues. Germline values: CDR1 LNHDA, CDR2 SQIVND (reference sequence). The ends were cut back, 2 bases at V and 0 bases at J, with 10 bases in the middle. CDR3 coding DNA: TGTGCCAGTAGTATAACCGGGCCCTCTAACTATGGCTACACCTTC. Its protein is CASSITGPSNYGYTF.

The chain recombines TRBV6-1 with TRBJ1-5; D gene uncertain. This CDR3 is built from 12 residues. Germline V gene lookup returns CDR1 MNHNS and CDR2 SASEGT. Trimming left V 4 bases short and J 4 bases short, with 5 bases between. CDR3 nucleotide sequence: TGTGCCAGCAGTGGGACTAATCAGCCCCAGCATTTT. Translated, it gives CASSGTNQPQHF.

The V call is TRBV7-3, the J call TRBJ2-7; 10 bases match TRBD2. V was pared by 3 bases and J by 3 bases, with 5 bases of the junction left unmatched. The germline CDR1 and CDR2 sequences are SGHTA and FQGTGA. The CDR3 length is 15 residues. In nucleotides, the CDR3 is TGTGCCAGCAGCTTCACTAGCGGGATGGGCTACGAGCAGTACTTC. The encoded protein is CASSFTSGMGYEQYF. Drawing the rest from reference TRBV7-3 and TRBJ2-7, the complete variable domain is GAGVSQTPSNKVTEKGKYVELRCDPISGHTALYWYRQSLGQGPEFLIYFQGTGAADDSGLPNDRFFAVRPEGSVSTLKIQRTERGDSAVYLCASSFTSGMGYEQYFGPGTRLTVT.

CDR3: CASSVSWTYQETQYF. CDR3 bases: TGTGCCAGCAGCGTCAGTTGGACTTACCAAGAGACCCAGTACTTC. The J gene is TRBJ2-5, the V gene TRBV9; D perhaps matches TRBD2 (5 bases). The CDR3 loop spans 15 amino acids. Germline CDR1 and CDR2: SGDLS and YYNGEE. Trimming took 2 bases from V and 0 from J, leaving 11 bases between them.

V is TRBV2 and J is TRBJ2-3; TRBD2 aligns across 10 bases. V was pared by 6 bases and J by 1 base, with 4 bases of the junction left unmatched. This CDR3 spans 15 amino acids. Germline V gene lookup returns CDR1 SNHLY and CDR2 FYNNEI. DNA for the CDR3: TGTGCCAGCAGAATTCTAGCGGGAGGCACAGATACGCAGTATTTT. This sequence encodes CASRILAGGTDTQYF.

V is TRBV6-5 and J is TRBJ1-2, with D unresolved. There are 15 residues in the CDR3. Germline CDR1 and CDR2: MNHEY and SVGAGI. V was shortened by 5 bases and J by 1 base, with 14 bases between the two germline ends. CDR3 nucleotides: TGTGCCAGCAGTACTAATCGCGGAGGTAACTATGGCTACACCTTC. This sequence encodes CASSTNRGGNYGYTF.

This rearrangement joins TRBV7-2 to TRBJ1-1, with 7 positions matching TRBD1. Germline V lookup: CDR1 SGHTA, CDR2 FQGNSA. There are 12 residues in the CDR3. V was pared by 5 bases and J by 11 bases, with 8 bases of the junction left unmatched. In nucleotides, the CDR3 is TGTGCCAGCAGCATGACAGGGACGGAGGCTTTCTTT. This encodes CASSMTGTEAFF.

The chain combines TRBV15 with TRBJ2-1; D remains unclear. Germline-derived CDR1 and CDR2 are LNHNV and YYDKDF (reference sequence). V was shortened by 0 bases and J by 10 bases, with 10 bases between the two germline ends. The CDR3 is 13 amino acids. In DNA, the CDR3 is TGTGCCACCAGCAGAGATCTTGGCGGCGAGCAGTTCTTC. Its protein is CATSRDLGGEQFF.

The chain is built from TRBV7-9 and TRBJ2-1; the match to TRBD1 covers 9 bases. Looked up from germline, CDR1 is SEHNR and CDR2 is FQNEAQ (reference sequence). V was clipped by 5 bases and J by 16 bases; unmatched bases: 12. The CDR3 consists of 13 residues. The CDR3: CASSIPGQGRGFF. In DNA, the CDR3 is TGTGCCAGCAGCATACCGGGACAGGGCCGAGGATTCTTC. The full variable domain, completed using reference TRBV7-9 and TRBJ2-1, is DTGVSQNPRHKITKRGQNVTFRCDPISEHNRLYWYRQTLGQGPEFLTYFQNEAQLEKSRLLSDRFSAERPKGSFSTLEIQRTEQGDSAMYLCASSIPGQGRGFFGPGTRLTVL.

This chain connects TRBV21-1 to TRBJ2-5; TRBD2, the table's D call, was not compared with the DNA. TRBV21-1 is listed as a pseudogene. The CDR3 covers 11 residues. CDR3 coding DNA: TGTGCCTACTTTTTCGGAGAGACCCAGTACTTC. Protein product: CAYFFGETQYF.

V gene TRBV25-1 combines with J gene TRBJ1-1, with 8 bases that match TRBD1. Germline V gene lookup returns CDR1 MGHDK and CDR2 SYGVNS. V shed 0 bases, J shed 1 base, and the junction held 4 bases outside the gene matches. This CDR3 has 16 residues. CDR3: CASSEYGQGTNTEAFF. The CDR3, as DNA: TGTGCCAGCAGTGAATACGGACAGGGAACGAACACTGAAGCTTTCTTT.

The CDR3 protein is CASTPTGVAKNIQYF. The DNA of the CDR3 is TGTGCCAGCACCCCGACAGGGGTAGCCAAAAACATTCAGTACTTC. The chain has TRBV27 and TRBJ2-4; 8 nucleotides match TRBD1. The CDR3 spans 15 residues. CDR1 is MNHEY, CDR2 SMNVEV, per germline (reference sequence). J was trimmed by 0 bases and V by 7 bases; bases with no gene match: 5.

The chain employs TRBV19 and TRBJ2-3, with D perhaps assigned TRBD1 or TRBD2 (7 bases each). Between the trimmed V and J ends, which lost 0 bases and 7 bases, there was a span of 20 bases. The CDR3 runs to 17 residues. Germline V CDR1 and CDR2: LNHDA, SQIVND (reference sequence). Here the CDR3 DNA reads TGTGCCAGTAGTATAGACCCCCCATCAGGGGGGGGGAATACGCAGTATTTT. It is translated as CASSIDPPSGGGNTQYF.

The gene calls are TRBV28 and TRBJ1-1; D is possibly TRBD1 (5 bases). With 10 bases removed from V and 7 bases from J, the gap between germline ends came to 13 bases. Germline V gives CDR1 MDHEN, CDR2 SYDVKM. CDR3 length: 11 residues. The CDR3, as DNA: TGTGCCACCATAACAGGCCTTGAAGCTTTCTTT. Residues: CATITGLEAFF.

This chain connects TRBV15 to TRBJ1-1, with D unclear. Trimming pared 5 bases from V and 4 bases from J, leaving 8 bases between. The length of the CDR3 is 12 residues. Looked up from germline, CDR1 is LNHNV and CDR2 is YYDKDF (reference sequence). CDR3 in amino acids: CATSSFSTEAFF. The CDR3 coding sequence is TGTGCCACCAGCTCCTTTTCCACTGAAGCTTTCTTT.

In nucleotides, the CDR3 is TGTGCCAGCACTTTAATGGACAGGGGGTTCTATGGCTACACCTTC. Its protein is CASTLMDRGFYGYTF. The rearrangement uses TRBV7-2 and TRBJ1-2; TRBD1 aligns across 10 bases. The CDR3 totals 15 residues. Germline-derived CDR1 and CDR2 are SGHTA and FQGNSA. V dropped 7 bases and J dropped 4; count of bases not matched to a gene: 9.

The chain has TRBV14 and TRBJ1-1, with D hard to call. V lost 4 bases to trimming and J lost 1 base, with 19 bases between them. The CDR3 sequence is 17 residues long. CDR1 is SGHDN, CDR2 FVKESK, per germline. As DNA, the CDR3 is TGTGCCAGCAGCCTAATGCGCGGTCGTTTCAGGAACACTGAAGCTTTCTTT. This gives the protein CASSLMRGRFRNTEAFF.

The chain links TRBV5-1 to TRBJ2-2; D remains ambiguous. Germline V gene data show CDR1 as SGHRS and CDR2 as YFSETQ. Trimming stripped 5 bases from V and 0 bases from J, with 8 bases between. The CDR3 is made up of 14 amino acids. CDR3 in DNA: TGCGCCAGCAGTGACTCCTCGAACACCGGGGAGCTGTTTTTT. Translated: CASSDSSNTGELFF.

The chain combines TRBV29-1 with TRBJ1-2; D call uncertain. CDR1 is SQVTM, CDR2 ANQGSEA, per germline. This CDR3 spans 12 amino acids. The CDR3 spells CSVAPETPGYTF. CDR3 nucleotides: TGCAGTGTCGCACCCGAGACCCCCGGCTACACCTTC.